The 15 T cell receptor beta chains below were found in one sample sequenced in a study of T cell changes during pregnancy in multiple sclerosis. The repertoire was sequenced with immunoSEQ multiplex PCR; TCRdb's copy has only in-frame clones and lacks some. The sample has about 83,000 clones; around 93% are singletons. This specimen consisted of PBMCs, obtained in the first trimester of pregnancy. The receptor source for this set is a female donor in good health, serving as a control in a pregnancy study. Some clones in this sample may be carry-over from other donors' samples.

This chain joins TRBV5-4 and TRBJ2-1; 10 nucleotides align to TRBD2. Germline values: CDR1 SGHNT, CDR2 YYREEE (reference sequence). There are 17 residues in the CDR3. With 0 bases clipped from V and 6 bases from J, the junction kept 9 bases outside the gene matches. CDR3 sequence (DNA): TGTGCCAGCAGCTTGGAGGCTAGCGGGGGCGGATCCAATGAGCAGTTCTTC. Translated: CASSLEASGGGSNEQFF.

V usage is TRBV6-6 and J usage is TRBJ2-4; D possibly corresponds to TRBD1 (5 bases). Germline values: CDR1 MNHNY, CDR2 SVGAGI (reference sequence). This CDR3 comprises 13 residues. V gave up 2 bases and J gave up 3 bases, with 5 bases separating them. This CDR3 is CASSYDSKNIQYF. DNA of the CDR3: TGTGCCAGCAGTTACGACAGCAAAAACATTCAGTACTTC.

This clone was counted once. This chain joins TRBV6-5 and TRBJ1-1, with unresolved D. Trimming stripped 2 bases from V and 7 bases from J, with 8 bases between. The CDR3 consists of 12 residues. Germline V gene sequence: CDR1 MNHEY, CDR2 SVGAGI. CDR3 sequence (DNA): TGTGCCAGCAGTTACGGGGAGGGTGAAGCTTTCTTT. This translates into CASSYGEGEAFF.

This chain joins TRBV6-1 and TRBJ1-4; TRBD1 aligns across 8 bases. The CDR3 runs 15 residues. CDR1 is MNHNS and CDR2 is SASEGT in the germline V gene. Trimming cost V 6 bases and J 6 bases; bases outside gene matches: 9. The CDR3 sequence: CASRTGGGGDEKLFF. The CDR3 coding sequence is TGTGCCAGCAGAACAGGGGGTGGGGGGGATGAAAAACTGTTTTTT.

The chain carries TRBV28 and TRBJ2-3, with TRBD2 matching 10 bases. This CDR3 region has 15 residues. With 6 bases clipped from V and 1 base from J, the junction kept 4 bases outside the gene matches. The V gene's germline CDR1 is MDHEN and CDR2 SYDVKM. CDR3 coding DNA: TGTGCCAGCAGACCTAGCGGGAGAGGCACAGATACGCAGTATTTT. It is translated as CASRPSGRGTDTQYF.

The V and J genes are TRBV2 and TRBJ2-7, with 7 bases fitting TRBD2. The J segment lost 2 bases and the V segment lost 7 bases, leaving 11 bases of the junction unmatched. CDR3 length: 15 residues. The germline V gene has CDR1 SNHLY and CDR2 FYNNEI. The CDR3, as DNA: TGTGCCAGCATTCCCGGGCGGGAGTTCACCTACGAGCAGTACTTC. It encodes CASIPGREFTYEQYF.

On this clone: Mismatch with germline at one junction end may stem from a read error. Other DNA sequences in the sample encode the same CDR3. J is TRBJ1-6 and V is TRBV15; 10 bases line up with TRBD1. CDR1 is LNHNV, CDR2 YYDKDF, per germline (reference sequence). This CDR3 comprises 15 residues. CDR3 protein: CATSRSGQGNSPLHF. The CDR3 nucleotides are TGTGCTACCAGCAGATCGGGACAGGGGAATTCACCCCTCCACTTT.

The rearrangement joins TRBV27 to TRBJ1-5, with 8 bases lining up with TRBD1. Germline V gene data show CDR1 as MNHEY and CDR2 as SMNVEV (reference sequence). The CDR3 runs to 15 residues. The junction had 8 bases not matched to a gene; V was cut back by 5 bases and J by 5 bases. CDR3 DNA: TGTGCCAGCAGTCCCTCGGACAGGGATGATCAGCCCCAGCATTTT. Translated, it gives CASSPSDRDDQPQHF.

This clone was seen a handful of times. The chain combines TRBV4-1 with TRBJ1-5; D is unclear. Per the germline V gene, CDR1 is MGHRA and CDR2 is YSYEKL. V was pared by 1 base and J by 4 bases, with 8 bases between. CDR3 length: 14 residues. This chain's CDR3 is CASSQVQENQPQHF. The CDR3 DNA sequence: TGCGCCAGCAGCCAAGTTCAGGAAAATCAGCCCCAGCATTTT.

The rearrangement links TRBV4-2 to TRBJ2-5; 7 bases map to TRBD2. The CDR3 is 17 residues long. Per the germline V gene, CDR1 is LGHNA and CDR2 is YNFKEQ. V gave up 1 base and J gave up 2 bases; unmatched junction bases: 10. The CDR3 DNA reads as TGTGCCAGCAGCCAAGTCGTGGCGGGAGAGGGACAAGAGACCCAGTACTTC. It translates to CASSQVVAGEGQETQYF.

This clone was recorded once. CDR3 sequence (DNA): TGCGCCAGCAGCCAAGTGGGCGCAGAAAATACTGAAGCTTTCTTT. Translating gives CASSQVGAENTEAFF. The chain uses TRBV4-3 and TRBJ1-1; no firm D call. The germline V gene encodes CDR1 LGHNA and CDR2 YSLEER. This CDR3 comprises 15 residues. Between the trimmed V and J ends, which lost 1 base and 5 bases, there was a span of 14 bases.

The V and J genes are TRBV5-1 and TRBJ1-6; tentative D call: TRBD1 (5 bases). This CDR3 is 15 amino acids long. The germline V gene encodes CDR1 SGHRS and CDR2 YFSETQ. Trimming took off 0 bases at V and 7 bases at J, with 11 bases between the two ends. CDR3: CASSLGGTGNSPLHF. The CDR3 DNA reads as TGCGCCAGCAGCTTGGGCGGGACTGGAAATTCACCCCTCCACTTT.

The CDR3 loop is CASSYGRAYEQYF. The CDR3, as DNA: TGTGCCAGCAGTTACGGCAGGGCCTACGAGCAGTACTTC. The chain has TRBV6-5 and TRBJ2-7; D perhaps matches TRBD1 (5 bases). Trimming removed 2 bases from V and 2 bases from J, with 7 bases in between. This CDR3 spans 13 amino acids. Looked up from germline, CDR1 is MNHEY and CDR2 is SVGAGI.

The chain has TRBV7-9 and TRBJ2-7, with 7 bases that match TRBD1. V was clipped by 1 base and J by 3 bases; unmatched bases: 9. The CDR3 is 16 residues long. Germline V lookup: CDR1 SEHNR, CDR2 FQNEAQ (reference sequence). In DNA, the CDR3 is TGTGCCAGCAGCTTAGATATAGACAGGGCGGGCTACGAGCAGTACTTC. The encoded protein is CASSLDIDRAGYEQYF.

The chain is built from TRBV5-1 and TRBJ2-7, with D tentatively TRBD2 (6 bases). V was clipped by 2 bases and J by 0 bases, with 12 bases between them. Looked up from germline, CDR1 is SGHRS and CDR2 is YFSETQ. The CDR3 length is 15 residues. The CDR3 DNA reads TGCGCCAGCAGCTTCGCGGGAACCAGCTCCTACGAGCAGTACTTC. Protein product: CASSFAGTSSYEQYF.